This T cell receptor beta chain was identified during a study of T cell repertoires in cytomegalovirus infection. Study as a whole: Shared public TCR beta signatures pointed to both CMV infection and a matching HLA type.

CDR3 length equals 14 residues. The V and J ends lost 0 bases and 7 bases respectively, with 12 bases between them. The germline V gene has CDR1 MGHRA and CDR2 YSYEKL. TCRdb independently ran MiXCR on the reads; one entry per CDR3 protein. The sample consists of 600,000 to 800,000 distinct CDR3 sequences, less than 25% of them appearing once. Input material: CD8+ T cells from PBMCs. This clonotype was obtained from a human donor in good health (CMV status not recorded). Some clones in this sample may be carry-over from other donors' samples. The chain combines TRBV4-1 with TRBJ1-2; tentative D call: TRBD1 (5 bases). The CDR3 sequence is CASSQEGRDGGYTF. CDR3 in DNA: TGCGCCAGCAGCCAAGAGGGCAGGGACGGTGGCTACACCTTC.